These T cell receptor beta chains were read from a single sample in a study of shared clonotypes between healthy human individuals. TCRdb's copy holds only in-frame clones and misses some; the assay was immunoSEQ multiplex PCR. The profile covers over 800,000 clones, with 90% to 95% appearing a single time and under 30% taken by the ten largest. Sequencing was performed on naive CD8+ T cells sorted from blood. The source of these receptors is a young man in good health. Both conserved end residues are trimmed from each CDR3. A D gene is named only where the DNA matches it firmly.

>TRBJ2-5|NA|TRBV7-8
ASSLMGQETQY
>TRBJ2-7|TRBD2|TRBV11-2
ASSLGPGGRMDEQY
>TRBJ2-5|NA|TRBV18
ASSPGPQETQY
>TRBJ2-7|NA|TRBV4-2
ASSQSTQGSDEQY
>TRBJ1-1|NA|TRBV13
ASSHGAVEAF
>TRBJ2-5|NA|TRBV7-9
ASSTPDLQETQY
>TRBJ2-1|NA|TRBV25-1
ASSGGGLNEQF
>TRBJ2-5|TRBD1|TRBV5-4
ASSSSGTEWETQY
>TRBJ2-7|TRBD2|TRBV7-2
ASSSVTSPFVYEQY
>TRBJ2-3|NA|TRBV10-1
ASNLGDPTDTQY
>TRBJ2-7|NA|TRBV14
ASSQRIDSYEQY
>TRBJ2-5|NA|TRBV11-2
ASSQDSQETQY
>TRBJ2-1|NA|TRBV29-1
SVGLDFGRGEQF
>TRBJ2-7|NA|TRBV28
ASSYARSEQY
>TRBJ2-7|TRBD2|TRBV28
ASSLQPGTSGSSYEQY
>TRBJ1-2|TRBD1|TRBV29-1
SVTGTGGYGYT
>TRBJ2-5|TRBD2|TRBV7-2
ASSFWGGHQETQY
>TRBJ2-1|TRBD1|TRBV6-5
ASSISPGTGAWQF
>TRBJ2-7|NA|TRBV13
ASSRGSSYEQY
>TRBJ2-5|NA|TRBV7-6
ASSQMGVGVREETQY
>TRBJ2-3|NA|TRBV27
ASSPSSDTQY
>TRBJ2-1|TRBD2|TRBV7-2
ASSLPGLAREISYNEQF
>TRBJ1-5|NA|TRBV15
ATSRDGSNQPQH
>TRBJ2-3|NA|TRBV14
ASSQASGADTQY
>TRBJ2-7|NA|TRBV4-1
ASSQERTFNSYEQY
>TRBJ1-1|TRBD1|TRBV7-2
ASSLALGTADKD
>TRBJ1-5|NA|TRBV7-9
ASSLAQGSQPQH
>TRBJ1-1|NA|TRBV2
ASSDSRDISEAF
>TRBJ2-1|TRBD2|TRBV7-9
ASSIGTSGRRSEQF
>TRBJ1-5|NA|TRBV19
ASSIYNQPQH
>TRBJ2-1|NA|TRBV7-9
ASSLGGSPYNEQF
>TRBJ1-1|NA|TRBV27
ASSSWLGDTMNTEAF
>TRBJ2-5|TRBD1|TRBV7-9
ASSPLTGYYQETQY
>TRBJ2-3|TRBD1|TRBV28
ASSSNRGIDTDTQY
>TRBJ2-1|NA|TRBV11-2
ASRTAPEGQF
>TRBJ1-4|NA|TRBV5-1
ASSSYPPTEKLF
>TRBJ1-5|NA|TRBV10-3
AISESRGLGSNQPQH
>TRBJ2-1|TRBD1|TRBV13
ASRNTGQGGNEQF
>TRBJ2-1|NA|TRBV29-1
SVEDFRGNEQF
>TRBJ2-7|TRBD2|TRBV27
ASRIRTSGAWEQY
>TRBJ1-2|NA|TRBV11-2
ASSSRAEGDGYT
>TRBJ2-1|NA|TRBV5-1
ASKVAAPSYNEQF
>TRBJ2-7|TRBD1|TRBV5-6
ASSFDRAEQY
>TRBJ2-3|NA|TRBV15
ATSEFLDTQY
>TRBJ2-1|NA|TRBV19
ASSIVSGLFYNEQF
>TRBJ2-7|TRBD1|TRBV7-9
ASSPDRGKTYEQY
>TRBJ2-3|TRBD2|TRBV27
ASSSIEGLAGNTDTQY
>TRBJ2-5|NA|TRBV9
ASRPGLEPGTQY
>TRBJ1-5|NA|TRBV9
ASSGGTNGRKQPQH
>TRBJ1-1|NA|TRBV27
ASSLGSSTEAF
>TRBJ1-4|TRBD1|TRBV7-9
ASSPRQGAAATNEKLF
>TRBJ2-5|NA|TRBV2
ASLGVQADGREETQY
>TRBJ2-7|TRBD2|TRBV18
ASSLGLAGEYEQY
>TRBJ1-1|NA|TRBV18
ASSPNGGRNTEAF
>TRBJ2-2|NA|TRBV5-1
ASSLVWSTGELF
>TRBJ2-3|TRBD2|TRBV9
ASSLSGTITDTQY